This note documents a single T cell receptor (beta chain) sequence. Its antigen is as yet unknown. This sample stems from a study of shared clonotypes between healthy human individuals. The study, taken as a whole, reports: Richness estimates generally favored naive over memory subsets.

The CDR3 runs to 14 residues. Germline V gives CDR1 MNHEY, CDR2 SMNVEV (reference sequence). Between the trimmed V and J ends, which lost 10 bases and 4 bases, there was a span of 17 bases. TCRdb's copy holds only in-frame clones and misses some; the assay was immunoSEQ multiplex PCR. The sample lists around 300,000 clones; around 87% were seen once. The sequence was collected from a man younger than 35 in good health. Sequenced input: memory CD8+ T cells sorted from blood. Documented subset: CD45RO+ cells pooled with CCR7-negative TemRA cells. The J gene is TRBJ1-5, the V gene TRBV27, with unresolved D. Here the CDR3 reads CATSTLSPNQPQHF. The CDR3 nucleotides are TGTGCCACAAGTACACTCTCTCCTAATCAGCCCCAGCATTTT.